The 30 T cell receptor beta chains below all came from one sample that was sequenced in a study of identical twins. In TCRdb, the 5' RACE reads were re-called with MiXCR into one record per CDR3 protein. The top ten clones hold 0.44% of a sample with more than 400,000 distinct CDR3 sequences, approximately 16% of them seen once. This sample was shared with a second study, whose subject was yellow fever vaccine responses in identical twins.

Sequencing input: CD4+ T cells sorted from blood. All receptors come from a woman younger than 30 in good health.

The rearrangement joins TRBV20-1 to TRBJ2-2, with 7 bases identical to TRBD2. V lost 4 bases, J lost 5 bases, and 7 bases stayed unmatched. There are 14 residues in the CDR3. Germline CDR1 reads DFQATT; CDR2 reads SNEGSKA (reference sequence). For the CDR3, the DNA is TGCAGTGCTAACCCCCAGCGGGGTACCGGGGAGCTGTTTTTT. Translating it yields CSANPQRGTGELFF.

This clonotype was seen more than once but under ten times. This chain links TRBV10-3 with TRBJ1-5, with 7 bases matching TRBD1. CDR3 length: 13 amino acids. Germline V gene sequence: CDR1 ENHRY, CDR2 SYGVKD. The V gene end was trimmed by 5 bases and the J gene end by 5 bases; junction bases not matched to a gene: 3. In DNA, the CDR3 is TGTGCCATCAGTCGGGACAGTGATCAGCCCCAGCATTTT. It codes for CAISRDSDQPQHF.

The rearrangement joins TRBV11-2 to TRBJ2-5, with TRBD2 identical over 12 bases. V was clipped by 7 bases and J by 2 bases; unmatched bases: 17. The V gene's germline CDR1 is SGHAT and CDR2 FQNNGV. The CDR3 runs to 19 residues. Here the CDR3 DNA reads TGTGCCAGCAACACCAATACGGCTAGCGGGGGGGCGTCGCAAGAGACCCAGTACTTC. Encoded protein: CASNTNTASGGASQETQYF. The entire variable domain, with the rest obtained from reference TRBV11-2 and TRBJ2-5, is as follows: EAGVAQSPRYKIIEKRQSVAFWCNPISGHATLYWYQQILGQGPKLLIQFQNNGVVDDSQLPKDRFSAERLKGVDSTLKIQPAKLEDSAVYLCASNTNTASGGASQETQYFGPGTRLLVL.

The table lists this clonotype with a few counts. The chain joins TRBV6-1 to TRBJ2-2; no clear D gene. This CDR3 is built from 13 residues. The germline gives CDR1 MNHNS, CDR2 SASEGT. V shed 5 bases and J shed 7 bases, with 11 bases lying between them. The CDR3 is CASSKTLHGELFF. CDR3 nucleotides: TGTGCCAGCAGTAAGACACTCCACGGGGAGCTGTTTTTT.

The gene calls are TRBV7-3 and TRBJ2-1; D is possibly TRBD2 (6 bases). The CDR3 spans 13 residues. Per germline, CDR1 SGHTA and CDR2 FQGTGA. V lost 8 bases and J lost 8, with 16 bases in between. The CDR3 loop reads CASPEGRVDEQFF. CDR3 nucleotides: TGTGCCAGCCCGGAGGGCCGGGTAGATGAGCAGTTCTTC.

The chain is built from TRBV7-2 and TRBJ2-7; 9 bases are shared with TRBD2. Germline V CDR1 and CDR2: SGHTA, FQGNSA. Trimming took 4 bases from V and 1 from J; bases not matched to a gene: 11. CDR3 length equals 17 residues. CDR3 sequence reads: CASSSRTPSGVSYEQYF. Here the CDR3 DNA reads TGTGCCAGCAGCTCCCGTACCCCTAGCGGGGTTTCCTACGAGCAGTACTTC.

This clonotype was observed a few times. The chain is built from TRBV5-5 and TRBJ1-5, with a tentative D call TRBD1 (6 bases). The V gene lost 0 bases and the J gene lost 9 bases, with 13 bases spanning the gap. The CDR3 is 14 amino acids. Per the germline V gene, CDR1 is SGHKS and CDR2 is YYEKEE (reference sequence). The CDR3 spells CASSLGRGGMPQHF. The CDR3 DNA is TGTGCCAGCAGCTTGGGAAGGGGGGGTATGCCCCAGCATTTT.

The CDR3 sequence: CSAREGLYSPLHF. As DNA, the CDR3 is TGCAGTGCTAGAGAGGGGCTTTATTCACCCCTCCACTTT. The chain is built from TRBV20-1 and TRBJ1-6; D possibly corresponds to TRBD1 (5 bases). V was trimmed by 0 bases and J by 8 bases, leaving 8 bases between them. Germline loops: CDR1 DFQATT, CDR2 SNEGSKA (reference sequence). This CDR3 is 13 amino acids long.

With regard to this clonotype: This may arise from a read error, as a much more abundant clone is one base away. The chain joins TRBV12-3 or TRBV12-4 to TRBJ2-1; 14 nucleotides match TRBD2. This CDR3 region has 18 residues. As DNA, the CDR3 is TGTGCCAGCTGTTTAGGACTAGCGGGGGGTAGTATGTACAATGAGCAGTTCTTC. This sequence encodes CASCLGLAGGSMYNEQFF.

V usage is TRBV25-1 and J usage is TRBJ2-2; TRBD1 matches 10 bases. J was trimmed by 5 bases and V by 10 bases; bases with no gene match: 7. The CDR3 runs to 14 residues. Germline CDR1 is MGHDK and CDR2 is SYGVNS. The CDR3: CATGTGVRTGELFF. CDR3 DNA: TGTGCCACTGGGACAGGGGTGAGGACCGGGGAGCTGTTTTTT.

The rearrangement joins TRBV21-1 to TRBJ1-1; the DNA was not compared with TRBD1, the D call given in the table. TRBV21-1 is classified as a pseudogene. This CDR3 region has 17 residues. The CDR3 region is CASTQDGTGGVNTEAFF. CDR3 nucleotide sequence: TGTGCCAGCACCCAAGACGGGACAGGGGGCGTCAACACTGAAGCTTTCTTT.

In this sample, this clonotype turned up a few times. The chain couples TRBV12-3 or TRBV12-4 to TRBJ2-7, with 10 bases identical to TRBD2. The CDR3 consists of 12 residues. Trimming took 6 bases from V and 7 from J; bases not matched to a gene: 3. The CDR3 region has the DNA TGTGCCAGCAGACCGGGACTAGCGGAGCAGTACTTC. Translation gives CASRPGLAEQYF.

The chain combines TRBV24-1 with TRBJ2-7; 8 nucleotides match TRBD1. In germline, CDR1 is KGHDR, CDR2 SFDVKD. V shed 6 bases, J shed 7 bases, and the junction held 19 bases outside the gene matches. The CDR3 has 17 amino acids. In DNA, the CDR3 is TGTGCCACCAGTCACCCTTCCCCCCGGACAGGGTCGTATGAGCAGTACGTC. It encodes CATSHPSPRTGSYEQYV.

This clonotype was picked up a small number of times. The rearrangement links TRBV7-3 to TRBJ2-1, with 14 bases aligning to TRBD2. Germline assignment: CDR1 SGHTA and CDR2 FQGTGA. The V and J ends lost 4 bases and 3 bases, in that order; junction bases with no gene match: 8. The CDR3 is made up of 18 amino acids. CDR3 nucleotide sequence: TGTGCCAGCAGCTCAAAAGGGACTAGCGGGAGAAACTACAATGAGCAGTTCTTC. Protein sequence: CASSSKGTSGRNYNEQFF.

The chain recombines TRBV5-8 with TRBJ2-3, with D possibly matching TRBD2 (6 bases). This CDR3 is built from 15 residues. V lost 4 bases and J 0 bases, leaving 12 bases between the germline ends. Germline loops: CDR1 SGHTS, CDR2 YDEGEE. The CDR3 reads CASSDGLKSTDTQYF. The CDR3 coding sequence is TGTGCCAGCAGCGATGGACTAAAGAGCACAGATACGCAGTATTTT.

The rearrangement joins TRBV28 to TRBJ1-2; D gene uncertain. This CDR3 is 15 amino acids long. CDR1 is MDHEN, CDR2 SYDVKM, per germline. V dropped 5 bases and J dropped 5 bases, with 18 bases sitting between them. CDR3 bases: TGTGCCAGCAGTGCCATGTCGGCAGGAGTATATGGCTACACCTTC. Translating it yields CASSAMSAGVYGYTF.

This clonotype was counted only a few times. The chain uses TRBV10-3 and TRBJ2-5, with 8 bases aligning to TRBD1. The V segment lost 10 bases and the J segment 2 bases; nucleotides outside the gene matches: 6. Germline V gene sequence: CDR1 ENHRY, CDR2 SYGVKD. This CDR3 is built from 13 residues. This CDR3 is CATGTGLQETQYF. The DNA for the CDR3 is TGTGCCACCGGGACAGGTCTTCAAGAGACCCAGTACTTC.

This clonotype was observed a handful of times. V usage is TRBV20-1 and J usage is TRBJ2-1; 7 bases align to TRBD2. CDR1 and CDR2 (germline): DFQATT, SNEGSKA (reference sequence). V shed 4 bases and J 7 bases; nucleotides not matched to a gene: 4. CDR3 length: 12 residues. This chain's CDR3 is CSATGLVNEQFF. The CDR3 nucleotides are TGCAGTGCTACAGGACTAGTTAATGAGCAGTTCTTC.

This clonotype was seen ten or more times. This rearrangement joins TRBV2 to TRBJ1-1; no definite D call. Germline assignment: CDR1 SNHLY and CDR2 FYNNEI. The CDR3 totals 13 residues. V shed 5 bases and J shed 1 base, with 8 bases lying between them. This chain's CDR3 is CASSSTPNTEAFF. CDR3 nucleotides: TGTGCCAGCAGTTCAACACCGAACACTGAAGCTTTCTTT.

This clonotype was observed a handful of times. The gene calls are TRBV11-1 and TRBJ2-3, with TRBD2 identical over 13 bases. This CDR3 region has 20 residues. Germline values: CDR1 SGHAT, CDR2 FQDESV (reference sequence). V was clipped by 2 bases and J by 4 bases; unmatched bases: 15. CDR3 bases: TGTGCCAGCAGCTTAACGAAACGACTAGCGGGAGGTACCAATCCAGATACGCAGTATTTT. As protein: CASSLTKRLAGGTNPDTQYF. Full variable domain (remainder filled in from reference TRBV11-1 and TRBJ2-3): EAEVAQSPRYKITEKSQAVAFWCDPISGHATLYWYRQILGQGPELLVQFQDESVVDDSQLPKDRFSAERLKGVDSTLKIQPAELGDSAMYLCASSLTKRLAGGTNPDTQYFGPGTRLTVL.

The chain combines TRBV10-3 with TRBJ2-1, with a weak D call TRBD2 (6 bases). The germline V and J ends were trimmed by 1 base and 5 bases, with 9 bases remaining between them. Germline assignment: CDR1 ENHRY and CDR2 SYGVKD. The CDR3 contains 14 residues. The CDR3, as DNA: TGTGCCATCAGTGAGTTGGCTAGCGACAATGAGCAGTTCTTC. Its protein product is CAISELASDNEQFF.

This clonotype was observed once. The CDR3 sequence: CASSQDGLPAGLANTGELFF. The CDR3 DNA reads as TGTGCCAGCAGCCAAGATGGGCTCCCGGCGGGACTAGCGAACACCGGGGAGCTGTTTTTT. This sequence joins TRBV3-1 and TRBJ2-2, with 8 bases fitting TRBD2. The J segment lost 0 bases and the V segment lost 0 bases, leaving 12 bases of the junction unmatched. This CDR3 is 20 amino acids long. Germline V CDR1 and CDR2: LGHDT, YNNKEL (reference sequence).

V is TRBV5-1 and J is TRBJ2-1; tentatively, D is TRBD2 (5 bases). V dropped 1 base and J dropped 5 bases, with 13 bases sitting between them. This CDR3 region has 15 residues. Germline loops: CDR1 SGHRS, CDR2 YFSETQ. The CDR3 is CASSLTSLPDNEQFF. The CDR3 DNA reads as TGCGCCAGCAGCTTGACTAGTCTACCCGACAATGAGCAGTTCTTC.

The chain carries TRBV29-1 and TRBJ2-7; 8 bases fit TRBD1. The germline gives CDR1 SQVTM, CDR2 ANQGSEA. The CDR3 sequence is 15 residues long. J gave up 2 bases and V 6 bases, and 12 bases lay outside the gene matches. CDR3 residues: CSVGSDREPTYEQYF. CDR3 coding DNA: TGCAGCGTGGGATCGGACAGGGAGCCCACCTACGAGCAGTACTTC.

This clonotype was seen more than once but under ten times. The chain is built from TRBV28 and TRBJ1-2; the match to TRBD1 covers 7 bases. The CDR3 covers 14 residues. Trimming cost V 6 bases and J 1 base; bases outside gene matches: 5. Germline V gene lookup returns CDR1 MDHEN and CDR2 SYDVKM. The CDR3 reads CASSLQGINYGYTF. CDR3 DNA: TGTGCCAGCAGCCTACAGGGGATTAACTATGGCTACACCTTC.

The V and J genes are TRBV6-5 and TRBJ2-1, with unresolved D. The CDR3 totals 11 residues. V dropped 4 bases and J dropped 12 bases, with 10 bases sitting between them. Germline V CDR1 and CDR2: MNHEY, SVGAGI. The CDR3 loop is CASSSPGGQFF. The CDR3 nucleotides are TGTGCCAGCAGTTCCCCCGGTGGGCAGTTCTTC.

CDR3 residues: CASTFSSNQPQHF. The CDR3 DNA reads TGTGCCAGCACGTTCAGTAGCAATCAGCCCCAGCATTTT. The chain employs TRBV2 and TRBJ1-5; D not resolved. This CDR3 comprises 13 residues. Between the trimmed V and J ends, which lost 7 bases and 0 bases, there was a span of 7 bases. Germline-derived CDR1 and CDR2 are SNHLY and FYNNEI.

This clonotype was seen only a few times. J is TRBJ1-2 and V is TRBV7-9; D not certain. The CDR3 is made up of 12 amino acids. Trimming stripped 6 bases from V and 3 bases from J, with 8 bases between. CDR1 SEHNR and CDR2 FQNEAQ come from the germline V gene (reference sequence). In DNA form, the CDR3 reads TGTGCCAGCAGTTCAGATTACTATGGCTACACCTTC. Translation: CASSSDYYGYTF.

V and J are TRBV6-5 and TRBJ1-3; possibly TRBD1 for D (5 bases). The CDR3 is 15 residues long. CDR1 and CDR2 from the germline V gene are MNHEY and SVGAGI. V gave up 3 bases and J gave up 4 bases, with 13 bases separating them. CDR3 DNA sequence: TGTGCCAGCAGTTATAGCAGGGTGCAAGGAAACACCATATATTTT. It specifies CASSYSRVQGNTIYF.

This clonotype was seen a handful of times. This chain uses TRBV20-1 with TRBJ2-3; D may be TRBD2 (6 bases). V was cut by 2 bases and J by 2 bases, with 14 bases left in between. This CDR3 has 15 amino acids. CDR1 and CDR2 (germline): DFQATT, SNEGSKA (reference sequence). The CDR3: CSARPLARYTDTQYF. The CDR3 DNA follows: TGCAGTGCTAGACCCCTAGCGAGATACACAGATACGCAGTATTTT.